What follows is one T cell receptor beta chain and its context. Its cognate antigen is unknown. The sample belongs to a study of T cells expressing NK-cell markers. As for the study in general: Beta-chain profiling covered CD3+CD56+NKG2C+, CD3+CD56+NKG2C- and CD3+CD56-NKG2C+ sorted subsets. Whole-study results and caveats: Questions lingered over whether expanded NKG2C+ T cell clones were HCMV-specific. For four donors, these clonotypes were likewise the leading ones in the CD3+CD56-NKG2C+ fraction. Dominant NKG2C+ clonotype frequencies of 1.0-7.0% of CD8+ T cells were measured in six or seven donors.

This CDR3 comprises 16 residues. The germline gives CDR1 SGHDN, CDR2 FVKESK. TCRdb reanalyzed the 5' RACE reads, giving one entry per CDR3 protein sequence and no DNA. The sample has a few hundred thousand distinct CDR3 sequences. The chain links TRBV14 to TRBJ2-1. This TCR was recovered from a man aged 18-69 years in good health. The sample consisted of blood T cells: a sorted CD56 or NKG2C T cell subset, CD4+ or CD8+ T cells, or bulk PBMC T cells (not recorded which). This CDR3 reads CASSQDWRPFYNEQFF.